These 2 T cell receptor beta chains were sequenced from one sample in a study of T cells in women clearing cervical HPV infection. The repertoire was sequenced with immunoSEQ multiplex PCR; TCRdb's copy has only in-frame clones and lacks some. Recorded here are roughly 23,000 clones; the top ten clones represent roughly 5%. Sequencing was carried out using blood buffy coat. These TCRs come from a woman aged 18 to 75 with a cervical HPV16 infection that either progressed to CIN3+ or cleared (not recorded which).

Worth noting for this clone: The CDR3 end is not reached by the read, which stops 3 residues before it; the germline J gene fills it in. This chain connects TRBV2 to TRBJ1-3, with D tentatively TRBD1 (5 bases). Germline-derived CDR1 and CDR2 are SNHLY and FYNNEI. CDR3 length: 15 amino acids. V was cut by 6 bases and J by 3 bases, with 15 bases left in between. The sequenced CDR3 bases are TGTGCCAGCAGCCCGATGCGGGGGGGTGGAAACACC. Its translation is CASSPMRGGGNT. In full, the CDR3 is CASSPMRGGGNTIYF.

Concerning this clone itself: Read coverage stops 3 residues before the CDR3 terminus; the germline J gene supplies the remainder. This chain uses TRBV13 with TRBJ2-5, with 9 bases fitting TRBD2. The CDR3 has 16 amino acids. The V gene's germline CDR1 is PRHDT and CDR2 FYEKMQ (reference sequence). Trimming at V came to 5 bases and at J to 4 bases, leaving 11 bases not matched to a gene. CDR3 amino acids: CASSPPLASGIETQYF. The sequenced part of the CDR3 DNA is TGTGCCAGCAGCCCCCCCCTGGCTAGCGGGATAGAGACC.